This record looks at one T cell receptor (beta chain) sequence and its context. No antigen is known for it. The record has no base qualities; no much larger clone is one base away. Deletion took 0 bases off V and 6 bases off J, with a span of 21 bases between the germline ends. The germline V gene encodes CDR1 GTSNPN and CDR2 SVGIG (reference sequence). The CDR3 starts with the cysteine, ends with the phenylalanine, and has 16 residues. Only CDR3 DNA remains: 48 bases, in frame from the first base. The data were taken from a study of OX40 agonist ivuxolimab in advanced cancers. Background on the whole study: Ivuxolimab, which targeted the costimulatory receptor OX40 (CD134), was an agonistic, fully human IgG2 monoclonal antibody. Peripheral TCRbeta sequencing aimed to test whether ivuxolimab altered TCR sequence diversity and caused clonal T-cell expansion. Prior anti-PD-1, anti-PD-L1 or anti-CTLA-4 therapy was permitted, and checkpoint inhibitors had been received by less than 45% of dose-escalation patients. The paper reports the monotherapy dose-escalation portion (N ≈ 50 patients) of the phase I ivuxolimab trial. Three dose-escalation patients achieved partial responses, one with hepatocellular carcinoma and two with cutaneous melanoma. Intravenous ivuxolimab was administered to patients every 2 weeks at six dose levels: 0.01, 0.1, 0.3, 1.5, 3 and 10 mg/kg. Among the approximately 50 dose-escalation patients, about 19 had hepatocellular carcinoma, roughly 15 melanoma, 9 renal cell carcinoma and 9 head and neck cancer. The dose-escalation cohort was 80% to 90% male with a mean age of around 64 years, ranging from roughly 23 to 79. Study-wide conclusions, independent of this receptor: The antigen specificity of the peripheral T cells that underwent clonal expansion was not determined. Low levels of normalized T-cell clonal expansion were also seen in some patients who did not respond. After ivuxolimab, CD8+ T cells had more expanded clones than CD4+ T cells on average. Clonal expansion of both CD4+ and CD8+ blood T cells was observed from baseline to week 6 at doses 0.1 to 3.0 mg/kg. In the 0.1-3.0 mg/kg groups, partial responders had among the lowest normalized peripheral clonal expansion, particularly in CD8+ T cells.

Genomic DNA was extracted from sorted cells for sequencing of the TCRbeta CDR3 region. TCRbeta CDR3 regions were sequenced using the immunoSEQ Assay. In TCRdb, the immuneACCESS table is reduced to in-frame sequences with V and J assigned. These tables do not hold every clone; where another copy was compared, an unresolved V gene accounts for under half, and the others remain unexplained. The sample table shows some 40,000 clones, and approximately 85% are seen once. The ten largest account for roughly 16% of the sample. The trial excluded patients who had a history of autoimmune disease or were on systemic immunosuppression. In every dose cohort, peripheral blood was drawn for TCR sequencing at baseline, cycle 4 day 1, and cycle 7 day 1. The samples were taken from a phase I, first-in-human, multicenter, open-label dose-escalation trial of ivuxolimab. Adults with locally advanced or metastatic melanoma, renal cell carcinoma, hepatocellular carcinoma or head and neck squamous cell carcinoma were enrolled in the trial. Before TCR sequencing, CD4+ and CD8+ T cells were separately sorted from peripheral blood.

The clonotype comes from an adult with an advanced solid tumor such as melanoma, head and neck, liver or kidney cancer. This receptor chain uses TRBV30 and TRBJ2-7, with TRBD2 perhaps the D gene, on 6 matching bases. The specimen comprised CD4+ or CD8+ T cells sorted from blood, sampled in a trial of the OX40 agonist ivuxolimab. The CDR3 protein: CAWSVTGRGTLPEQYF. Read as DNA, the sequence is TGTGCCTGGAGTGTAACTGGGCGGGGTACCCTCCCCGAGCAGTACTTC.